The rows below give T cell receptor beta chains drawn from one sample of a study of T cells after yellow fever vaccination. From the 5' RACE reads, TCRdb called clonotypes with MiXCR, one entry per CDR3 protein. The table includes 350,000 to 550,000 distinct CDR3 sequences, around 19% detected once. Here the sequenced sample was PBMCs, taken before the yellow fever booster vaccination. These receptors were obtained from a young man who received the YFV17D yellow fever vaccine. Both conserved end residues are part of each CDR3. The order of the fields is CDR3 protein, J gene, V gene.

CASSQDEYSGTGFEKLFF,TRBJ1-4,TRBV4-3
CASSPGTGPFDEQFF,TRBJ2-1,TRBV4-2
CASSPETANQPQHF,TRBJ1-5,TRBV18
CASSLGTGGQPQHF,TRBJ1-5,TRBV12-3/TRBV12-4
CASSVEVRGETQYF,TRBJ2-5,TRBV9
CASSQDVGTENEQFF,TRBJ2-1,TRBV4-3
CASIRTSGANTGELFF,TRBJ2-2,TRBV6-5
CASSSTSRGFSNYGYTF,TRBJ1-2,TRBV7-2
CASSPGRGRGPETQYF,TRBJ2-5,TRBV4-3
CASSSMLVRGDWEKLFF,TRBJ1-4,TRBV7-2
CASSWTSGGAADTQYF,TRBJ2-3,TRBV28
CASSTSPGTETYNEQFF,TRBJ2-1,TRBV11-2
CASSLAVLSDTQYF,TRBJ2-3,TRBV7-8
CASSGGTGGIQPQHF,TRBJ1-5,TRBV7-8
CASSLLGLGVSYEQYF,TRBJ2-7,TRBV7-2
CSAQGLAGGNEQFF,TRBJ2-1,TRBV20-1
CASGRGPTDTQYF,TRBJ2-3,TRBV7-7
CASSIAGTGSNQPQHF,TRBJ1-5,TRBV7-2
CASTPPRPGTVQETQYF,TRBJ2-5,TRBV7-9
CSADEGGATDTQYF,TRBJ2-3,TRBV20-1
CASSLGGYYGNTIYF,TRBJ1-3,TRBV7-2
CASSQLDTGELFF,TRBJ2-2,TRBV4-1
CASSPTEGNAEAFF,TRBJ1-1,TRBV4-3
CASSYGGAPQETQYF,TRBJ2-5,TRBV4-1